This T cell receptor beta chain stems from a study of T cells in Graves' hyperthyroidism and ophthalmopathy. The CDR3 regions of TCR beta were amplified from RNA transcripts. The HTBI primer set drove a first-round RT-PCR of the TCR CDR3. MiXCR was run by TCRdb on the multiplex PCR reads, yielding one entry per CDR3 protein. Among under 200,000 distinct CDR3 sequences, 9.4% were seen once, and the ten largest hold approximately 24%. Trimming removed 10 bases at V and 5 bases at J, with 18 bases between. The V gene's germline CDR1 is SGHAT and CDR2 FQNNGV. CDR3 length: 14 residues. This clonotype was seen repeatedly, ten times or more.

Sequencing used blood. The clonotype originates from a woman aged 18-29 years with Graves' hyperthyroidism that later progressed to Graves' ophthalmopathy. The chain joins TRBV11-2 to TRBJ2-1; D remains ambiguous. The DNA of the CDR3 is TGTGCCACAGCAGCTATCCAAGGGCACAATGAGCAGTTCTTC. It codes for CATAAIQGHNEQFF.